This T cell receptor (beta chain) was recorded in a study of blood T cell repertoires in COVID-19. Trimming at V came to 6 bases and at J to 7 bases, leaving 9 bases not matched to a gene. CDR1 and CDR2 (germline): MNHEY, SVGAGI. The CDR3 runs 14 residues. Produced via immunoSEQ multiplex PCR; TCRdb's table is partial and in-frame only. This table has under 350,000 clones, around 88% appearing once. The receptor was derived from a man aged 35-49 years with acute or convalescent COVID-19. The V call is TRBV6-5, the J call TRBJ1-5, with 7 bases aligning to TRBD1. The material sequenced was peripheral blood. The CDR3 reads CASRNDRVGQPQHF. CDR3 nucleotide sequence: TGTGCCAGCAGGAACGACAGGGTCGGGCAGCCCCAGCATTTT.